This T cell receptor beta chain was captured by sequencing in a study of blood T cells in healthy people across ages (dated by TCRdb to about 2015). Background on the whole study: Template switching captured roughly one uniquely barcoded TCR beta cDNA molecule per two T cells in model experiments. To avoid experimental bias, donors of different ages were randomly spread across the sequencing lanes. To track age-related changes in TCR beta repertoire diversity, the study relied on deep sequencing normalized with unique cDNA molecular identifiers. Four age groups were formed from the donors: young (average about 15 years), middle-aged (approximately 40), aged (approximately 60) and long-lived (approximately 78). Using the same blood draw, the study looked at two additional independent replicas of 1 million unique cDNA reads for two donors, one aged 18 to 30 and the other aged 80 or older. The full study reports these points: As age increased, observed TCR beta diversity per million T cells dropped in a roughly linear way, and a significant reduction was already evident by age 40. The CMV infection status of donors was not known, potentially confounding age-related changes in expanded clonotypes. Estimates of total diversity based on one million sequenced T cells were regarded as lower bounds and as underestimates. The percentage of naive T cells measured by flow cytometry correlated strongly with observed TCR beta diversity. Since profiling was done on bulk unsorted PBMCs, naive and antigen-experienced compartments could not be conclusively compared. Compared with the aged group, the long-lived group had more naive CD4+ T cells, fewer expanded clones and increased TCR diversity, a pattern suggesting age selection.

About this clonotype: Its specific antigen is unknown. No per-base quality is available; no much larger clone lies one base away.

CDR1 and CDR2 were assigned from the germline V gene (reference sequence) as DFQATT and SNEGSKA. V is trimmed back by 4 bases and J by 4 bases, and the junction contains 7 bases that no gene match accounts for. From its cysteine to its phenylalanine, the CDR3 spans 14 amino acids. Only the CDR3 DNA stays, 42 bases, in frame from base 1. Systemically healthy Caucasian individuals from Russia, 35 to 50 in total and aged roughly 6 to 95 years, were included as donors. Each donor gave approximately 10 milliliters of peripheral blood, collected into EDTA-treated Vacutainer tubes. Ficoll-Paque density-gradient centrifugation was used to isolate PBMCs, with at least 6.5 million obtained per sample. Total RNA was extracted from PBMCs with Trizol reagent, with at least 5 micrograms obtained per sample. Naive CD45RAhigh/CD27high T cell percentages were measured by flow cytometry on a PBMC aliquot from every donor.

Library method: 5' RACE. Sequencer: Illumina HiSeq 2500. A second PCR of roughly 7 to 11 cycles was performed with a sample-barcoded 5' primer and a J-beta primer mix. A unique molecular identifier was introduced onto each TCR beta cDNA molecule by a template-switch 5' adaptor carrying 12 random nucleotides. Each sample yielded at least 2.5 million CDR3-containing paired-end reads. All of the RNA was converted into first-strand cDNA using the Mint cDNA synthesis kit, with a TRBC-specific oligonucleotide serving as the primer. Following uracil-DNA glycosylase treatment, all cDNA underwent a first 18-cycle PCR with the universal primers M1SS and BC2_uni_R. The study's processing was this. For normalization, 1 million high-quality reads were randomly selected from each sample, with every read carrying a distinct molecular identifier. Reads sharing molecular identifiers were discarded rather than binned into consensus sequences. MiTCR, set to a Q25 quality threshold and the strictest error-elimination algorithm, was used for CDR3 identification, clonotype clustering and error correction. A nonparametric unseen species model with Euler transformation was used to estimate a lower bound on total TCR beta diversity. The public reads were reprocessed in TCRdb via fastp at Q25 and MiXCR, keeping in-frame beta chains. Rows with a matching CDR3 protein are joined into one entry that keeps the most common DNA and genes. The V and J calls and clone size are TCRdb's, not the authors'. This sample holds about 640,000 distinct CDR3 sequences; around 54% were observed only once. The ten largest clonotypes hold 30% to 45% of the sample.

The chain is assembled from TRBV20-1 and TRBJ1-2; 9 central bases correspond to TRBD1. Material: blood. The TCR originated in a man aged 55 to 69 in good health. The DNA is as follows: TGCAGTGCTACGGGACAGGGTTCAAGCTATGGCTACACCTTC. This codes for CSATGQGSSYGYTF.